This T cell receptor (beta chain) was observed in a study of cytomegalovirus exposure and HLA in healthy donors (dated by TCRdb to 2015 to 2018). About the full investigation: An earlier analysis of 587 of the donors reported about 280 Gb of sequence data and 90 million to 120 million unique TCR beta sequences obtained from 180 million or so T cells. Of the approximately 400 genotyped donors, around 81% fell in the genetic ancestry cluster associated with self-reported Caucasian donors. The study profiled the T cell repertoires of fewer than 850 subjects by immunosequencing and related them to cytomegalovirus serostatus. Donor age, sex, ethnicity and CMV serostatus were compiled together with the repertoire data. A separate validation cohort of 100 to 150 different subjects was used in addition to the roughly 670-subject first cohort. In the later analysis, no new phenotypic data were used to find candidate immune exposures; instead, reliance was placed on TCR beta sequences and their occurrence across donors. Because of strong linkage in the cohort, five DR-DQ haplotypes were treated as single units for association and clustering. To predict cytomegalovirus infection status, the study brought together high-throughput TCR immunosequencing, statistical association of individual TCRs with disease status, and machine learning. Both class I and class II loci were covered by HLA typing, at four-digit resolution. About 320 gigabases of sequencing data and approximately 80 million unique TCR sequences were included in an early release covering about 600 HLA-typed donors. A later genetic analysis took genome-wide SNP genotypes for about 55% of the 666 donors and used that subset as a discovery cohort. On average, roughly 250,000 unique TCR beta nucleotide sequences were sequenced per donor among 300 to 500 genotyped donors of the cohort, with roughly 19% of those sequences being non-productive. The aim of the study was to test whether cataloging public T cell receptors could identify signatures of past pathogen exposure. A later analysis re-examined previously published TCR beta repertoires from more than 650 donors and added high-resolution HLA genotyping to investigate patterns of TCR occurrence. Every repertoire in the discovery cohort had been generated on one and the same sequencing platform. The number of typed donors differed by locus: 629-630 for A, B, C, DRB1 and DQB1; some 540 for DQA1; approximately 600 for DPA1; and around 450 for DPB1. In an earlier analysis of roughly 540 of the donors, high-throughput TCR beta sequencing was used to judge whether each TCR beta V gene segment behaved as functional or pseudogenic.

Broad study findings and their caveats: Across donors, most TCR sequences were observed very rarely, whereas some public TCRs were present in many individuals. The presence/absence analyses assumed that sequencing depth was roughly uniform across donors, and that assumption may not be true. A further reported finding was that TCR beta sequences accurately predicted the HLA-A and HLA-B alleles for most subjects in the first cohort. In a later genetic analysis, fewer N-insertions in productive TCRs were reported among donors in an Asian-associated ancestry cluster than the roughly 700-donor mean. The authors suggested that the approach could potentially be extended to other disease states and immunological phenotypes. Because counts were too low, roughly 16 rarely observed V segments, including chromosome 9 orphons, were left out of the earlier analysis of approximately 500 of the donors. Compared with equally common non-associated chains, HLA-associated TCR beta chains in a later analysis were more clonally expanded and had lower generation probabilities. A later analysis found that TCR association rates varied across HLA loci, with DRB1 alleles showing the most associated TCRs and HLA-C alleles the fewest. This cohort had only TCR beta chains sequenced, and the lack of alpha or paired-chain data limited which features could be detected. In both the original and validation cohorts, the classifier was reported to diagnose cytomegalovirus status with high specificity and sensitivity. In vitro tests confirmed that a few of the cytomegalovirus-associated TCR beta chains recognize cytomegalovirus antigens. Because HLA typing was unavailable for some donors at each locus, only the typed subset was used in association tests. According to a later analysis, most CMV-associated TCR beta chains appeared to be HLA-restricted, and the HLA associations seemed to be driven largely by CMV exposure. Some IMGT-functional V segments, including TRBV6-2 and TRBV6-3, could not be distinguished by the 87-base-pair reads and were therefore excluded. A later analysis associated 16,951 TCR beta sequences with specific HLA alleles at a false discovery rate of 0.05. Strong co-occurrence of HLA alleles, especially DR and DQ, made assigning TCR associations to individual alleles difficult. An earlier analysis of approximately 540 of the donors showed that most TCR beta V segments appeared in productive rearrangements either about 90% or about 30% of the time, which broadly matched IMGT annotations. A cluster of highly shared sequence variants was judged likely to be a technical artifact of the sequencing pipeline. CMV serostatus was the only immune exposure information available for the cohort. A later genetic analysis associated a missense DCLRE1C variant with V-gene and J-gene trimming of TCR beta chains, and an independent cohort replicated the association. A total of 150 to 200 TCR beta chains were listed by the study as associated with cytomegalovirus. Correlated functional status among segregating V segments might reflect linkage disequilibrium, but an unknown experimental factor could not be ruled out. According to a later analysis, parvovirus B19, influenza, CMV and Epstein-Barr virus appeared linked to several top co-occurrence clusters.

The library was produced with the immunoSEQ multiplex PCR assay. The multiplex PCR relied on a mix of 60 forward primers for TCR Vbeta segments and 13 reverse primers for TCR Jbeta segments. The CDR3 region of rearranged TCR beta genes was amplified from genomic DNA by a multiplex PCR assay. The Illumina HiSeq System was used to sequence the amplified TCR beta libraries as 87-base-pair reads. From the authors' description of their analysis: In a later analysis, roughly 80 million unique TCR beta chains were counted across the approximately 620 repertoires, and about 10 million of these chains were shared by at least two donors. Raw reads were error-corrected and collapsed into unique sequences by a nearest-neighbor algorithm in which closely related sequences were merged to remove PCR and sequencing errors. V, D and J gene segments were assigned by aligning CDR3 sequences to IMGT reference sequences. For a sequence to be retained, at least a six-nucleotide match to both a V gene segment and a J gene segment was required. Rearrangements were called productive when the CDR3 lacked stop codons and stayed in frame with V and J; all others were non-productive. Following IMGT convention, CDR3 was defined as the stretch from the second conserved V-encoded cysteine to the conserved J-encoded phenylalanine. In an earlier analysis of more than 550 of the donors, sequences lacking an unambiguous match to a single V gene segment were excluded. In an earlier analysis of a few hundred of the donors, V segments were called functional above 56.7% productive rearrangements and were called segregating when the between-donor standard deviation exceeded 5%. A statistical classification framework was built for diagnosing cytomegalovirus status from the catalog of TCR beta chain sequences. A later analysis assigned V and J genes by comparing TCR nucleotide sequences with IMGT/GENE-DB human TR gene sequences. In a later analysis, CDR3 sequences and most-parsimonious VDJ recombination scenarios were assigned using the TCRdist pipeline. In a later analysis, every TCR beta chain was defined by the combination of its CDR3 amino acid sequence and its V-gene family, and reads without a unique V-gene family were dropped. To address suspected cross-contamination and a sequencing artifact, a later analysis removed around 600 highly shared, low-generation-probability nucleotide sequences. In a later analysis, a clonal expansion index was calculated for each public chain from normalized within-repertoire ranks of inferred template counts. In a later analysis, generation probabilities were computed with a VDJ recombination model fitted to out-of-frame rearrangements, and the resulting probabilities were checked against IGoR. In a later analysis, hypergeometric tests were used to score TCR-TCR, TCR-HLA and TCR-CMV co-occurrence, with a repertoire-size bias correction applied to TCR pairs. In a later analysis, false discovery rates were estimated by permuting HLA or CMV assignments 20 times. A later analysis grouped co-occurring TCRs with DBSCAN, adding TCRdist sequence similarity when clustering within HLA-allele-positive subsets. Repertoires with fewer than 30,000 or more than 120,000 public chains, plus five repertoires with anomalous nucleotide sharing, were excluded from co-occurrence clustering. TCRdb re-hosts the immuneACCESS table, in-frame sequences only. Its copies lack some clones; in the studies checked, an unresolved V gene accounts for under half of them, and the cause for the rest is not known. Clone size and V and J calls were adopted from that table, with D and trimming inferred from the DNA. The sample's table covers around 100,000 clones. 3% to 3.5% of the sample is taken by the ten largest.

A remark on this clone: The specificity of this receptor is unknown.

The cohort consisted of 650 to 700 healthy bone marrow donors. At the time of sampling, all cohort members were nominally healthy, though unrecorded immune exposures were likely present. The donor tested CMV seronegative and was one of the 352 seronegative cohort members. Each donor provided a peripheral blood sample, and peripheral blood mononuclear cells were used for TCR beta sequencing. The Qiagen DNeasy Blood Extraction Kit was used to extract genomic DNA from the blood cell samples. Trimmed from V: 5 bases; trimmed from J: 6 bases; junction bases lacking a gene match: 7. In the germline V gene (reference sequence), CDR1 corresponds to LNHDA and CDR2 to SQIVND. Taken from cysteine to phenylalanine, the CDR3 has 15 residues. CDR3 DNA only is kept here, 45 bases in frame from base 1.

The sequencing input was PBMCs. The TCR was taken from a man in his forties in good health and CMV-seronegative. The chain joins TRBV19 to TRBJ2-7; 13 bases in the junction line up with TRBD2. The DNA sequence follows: TGTGCCAGTAGTCCTACGGGACTAGCGGGAACCGAGCAGTACTTC. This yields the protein CASSPTGLAGTEQYF. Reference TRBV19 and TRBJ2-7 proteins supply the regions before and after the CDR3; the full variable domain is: DGGITQSPKYLFRKEGQNVTLSCEQNLNHDAMYWYRQDPGQGLRLIYYSQIVNDFQKGDIAEGYSVSREKKESFPLTVTSAQKNPTAFYLCASSPTGLAGTEQYFGPGTRLTVT.